The 14 T cell receptor beta chains below all came from one sample that was sequenced in a study of cytomegalovirus exposure and HLA in healthy donors (dated by TCRdb to the late 2010s). Libraries were made using the immunoSEQ multiplex PCR assay. For the multiplex PCR, a mixture combining 60 forward primers for TCR Vbeta segments and 13 reverse primers for TCR Jbeta segments was used. Sourced from immuneACCESS, this table was stored by TCRdb with only in-frame sequences that have V and J called. A share of the clones is absent; for the studies checked, an unresolved V gene accounts for under half, and the remainder has no known explanation. In this sample the table shows some 130,000 clones, roughly 77% of which occur a single time. The top ten hold 2.5% to 3.5% of the sample. Sequencing was done on a sample of PBMCs. These TCRs come from a female donor in good health and CMV-seronegative.

The genes are TRBV27 and TRBJ1-2, with D possibly being TRBD1 (6 bases). The CDR3 is 13 residues long. Germline loops: CDR1 MNHEY, CDR2 SMNVEV (reference sequence). The V end was cut by 8 bases, the J end by 1 base, with 11 bases between. CDR3 protein: CASSTQGNYGYTF. For the CDR3, the DNA is TGTGCCAGCTCCACACAGGGTAACTATGGCTACACCTTC.

V gene TRBV2 combines with J gene TRBJ1-2; D is possibly TRBD1 (5 bases). This CDR3 contains 12 residues. The V end was cut by 7 bases, the J end by 4 bases, with 10 bases between. Per germline, CDR1 SNHLY and CDR2 FYNNEI. CDR3 residues: CASTRDSYGYTF. The CDR3 nucleotides are TGTGCCAGCACCAGGGATAGCTATGGCTACACCTTC.

This sequence joins TRBV7-8 and TRBJ1-2, with no clear D. The V and J ends lost 2 bases and 0 bases respectively, with 10 bases between them. The CDR3 loop spans 15 amino acids. Germline V CDR1 and CDR2: SGHVS, FQNEAQ. The CDR3 DNA reads TGTGCCAGCAGCTTATATAGAACGGCTAACTATGGCTACACCTTC. This gives the protein CASSLYRTANYGYTF.

This chain uses TRBV28 with TRBJ1-1, with D maybe TRBD1 (5 bases). The V gene's germline CDR1 is MDHEN and CDR2 SYDVKM. The CDR3 has 15 residues. Trimming took off 6 bases at V and 1 base at J, with 15 bases between the two ends. Here the CDR3 reads CASSPLREGNTEAFF. The CDR3 nucleotides are TGTGCCAGCAGCCCCCTCAGGGAGGGGAACACTGAAGCTTTCTTT.

The chain has TRBV30 and TRBJ2-5; tentatively, D is TRBD1 (6 bases). The germline V and J ends were trimmed by 0 bases and 3 bases, with 20 bases remaining between them. The CDR3 extends over 17 amino acids. Germline CDR1 and CDR2: GTSNPN and SVGIG (reference sequence). The CDR3 spells CAWSVRIGQFQKETQYF. CDR3 nucleotide sequence: TGTGCCTGGAGTGTACGGATAGGACAGTTTCAAAAAGAGACCCAGTACTTC.

This chain uses TRBV2 with TRBJ1-1; 9 bases are shared with TRBD1. The CDR3 extends over 15 amino acids. Germline V gene sequence: CDR1 SNHLY, CDR2 FYNNEI. V gave up 6 bases and J gave up 1 base; unmatched junction bases: 6. CDR3 bases: TGTGCCAGCAGACCACGGACAGGGGCGAACACTGAAGCTTTCTTT. Its protein is CASRPRTGANTEAFF.

The chain combines TRBV5-1 with TRBJ2-7; a possible D gene is TRBD1 (5 bases). Between the trimmed V and J ends, which lost 0 bases and 0 bases, there was a span of 10 bases. Germline V gene sequence: CDR1 SGHRS, CDR2 YFSETQ. The CDR3 contains 15 residues. The CDR3 loop reads CASSLGAGPSYEQYF. The CDR3 region has the DNA TGCGCCAGCAGCTTGGGGGCAGGGCCCTCCTACGAGCAGTACTTC.

The chain links TRBV7-3 to TRBJ2-3, with TRBD1 matching 7 bases. With V trimmed by 3 bases and J by 0 bases, 0 bases remained unmatched. Germline V gene sequence: CDR1 SGHTA, CDR2 FQGTGA. The CDR3 extends over 14 amino acids. The chain's CDR3 is CASSLDRSTDTQYF. The CDR3 DNA reads TGTGCCAGCAGCTTGGACAGGAGCACAGATACGCAGTATTTT.

This sequence joins TRBV28 and TRBJ2-7; D perhaps matches TRBD1 (5 bases). CDR1 and CDR2 from the germline V gene are MDHEN and SYDVKM. CDR3 size: 15 residues. V gave up 5 bases and J gave up 0 bases, with 14 bases separating them. CDR3 loop: CASSLDTASSYEQYF. The CDR3 bases are TGTGCCAGCAGTCTGGACACAGCCAGCTCCTACGAGCAGTACTTC.

This clone has just a few counts. The chain is built from TRBV6-5 and TRBJ1-1; D gene unclear. CDR1 MNHEY and CDR2 SVGAGI come from the germline V gene. The length of the CDR3 is 15 residues. Trimming removed 2 bases from V and 4 bases from J, with 14 bases in between. As DNA, the CDR3 is TGTGCCAGCAGTTACGCCAGTAGCTTGCCCACTGAAGCTTTCTTT. Translation: CASSYASSLPTEAFF.

The rearrangement joins TRBV5-4 to TRBJ2-7, with D tentatively TRBD2 (6 bases). CDR1 is SGHNT, CDR2 YYREEE, per germline (reference sequence). The CDR3 consists of 15 residues. V shed 4 bases and J shed 0 bases, with 14 bases lying between them. In nucleotides, the CDR3 is TGTGCCAGCAGCCGAACTAGCACCGCCTCCTACGAGCAGTACTTC. Protein product: CASSRTSTASYEQYF. Variable domain in full (rest from reference TRBV5-4 and TRBJ2-7): ETGVTQSPTHLIKTRGQQVTLRCSSQSGHNTVSWYQQALGQGPQFIFQYYREEENGRGNFPPRFSGLQFPNYSSELNVNALELDDSALYLCASSRTSTASYEQYFGPGTRLTVT.

This chain uses TRBV7-6 with TRBJ1-2, with a tentative D call TRBD1 (5 bases). CDR3 length: 13 residues. V dropped 6 bases and J dropped 7 bases, with 15 bases sitting between them. Germline lookup yields CDR1 SGHVS and CDR2 FNYEAQ. CDR3 protein: CASSPQGGSGYTF. CDR3 DNA: TGTGCCAGCAGTCCTCAGGGAGGCAGTGGCTACACCTTC. Drawing the rest from reference TRBV7-6 and TRBJ1-2, the complete variable domain is GAGVSQSPRYKVTKRGQDVALRCDPISGHVSLYWYRQALGQGPEFLTYFNYEAQQDKSGLPNDRFSAERPEGSISTLTIQRTEQRDSAMYRCASSPQGGSGYTFGSGTRLTVV.

The chain is built from TRBV5-1 and TRBJ2-2; TRBD2 matches at 9 bases. V shed 0 bases and J 1 base; nucleotides not matched to a gene: 4. The CDR3 is made up of 17 amino acids. Germline V gene sequence: CDR1 SGHRS, CDR2 YFSETQ. CDR3: CASSLANSGGNTGELFF. The DNA of the CDR3 is TGCGCCAGCAGCTTGGCCAATAGCGGGGGGAACACCGGGGAGCTGTTTTTT.

V usage is TRBV7-3 and J usage is TRBJ2-7; 7 bases match TRBD2. This CDR3 has 15 amino acids. Trimming removed 1 base from V and 9 bases from J; junction bases left unmatched: 12. Per germline, CDR1 SGHTA and CDR2 FQGTGA. CDR3 residues: CASSLRPAPGGGQYF. The CDR3 DNA is TGTGCCAGCAGCTTAAGGCCCGCACCCGGCGGGGGGCAGTACTTC.